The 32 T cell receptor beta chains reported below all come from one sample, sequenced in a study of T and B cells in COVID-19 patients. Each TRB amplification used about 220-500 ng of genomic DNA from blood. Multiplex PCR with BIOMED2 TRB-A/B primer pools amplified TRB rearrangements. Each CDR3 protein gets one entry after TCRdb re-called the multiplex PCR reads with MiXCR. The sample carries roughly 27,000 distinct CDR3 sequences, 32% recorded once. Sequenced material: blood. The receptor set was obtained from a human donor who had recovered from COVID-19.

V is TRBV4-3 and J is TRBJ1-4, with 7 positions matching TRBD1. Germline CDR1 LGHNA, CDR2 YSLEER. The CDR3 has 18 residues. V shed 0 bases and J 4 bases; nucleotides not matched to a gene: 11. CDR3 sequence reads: CASSQEIRSGQRNEKLFF. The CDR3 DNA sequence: TGCGCCAGCAGCCAAGAGATCCGTTCGGGACAGCGTAATGAAAAACTGTTTTTT.

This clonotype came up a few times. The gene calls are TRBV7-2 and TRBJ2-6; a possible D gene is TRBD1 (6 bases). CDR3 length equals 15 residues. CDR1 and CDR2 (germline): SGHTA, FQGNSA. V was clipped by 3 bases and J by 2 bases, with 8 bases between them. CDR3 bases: TGTGCCAGCAGCTTTTACAGGGCTGGGGCCAACGTCCTGACTTTC. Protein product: CASSFYRAGANVLTF.

In DNA, the CDR3 is TGTGCCAGCAGCAAGGGCACTGAAGCTTTCTTT. It yields the protein CASSKGTEAFF. V is TRBV6-5 and J is TRBJ1-1; D is ambiguous. The CDR3 length is 11 residues. Germline V gives CDR1 MNHEY, CDR2 SVGAGI. V was trimmed by 6 bases and J by 4 bases, leaving 6 bases between them.

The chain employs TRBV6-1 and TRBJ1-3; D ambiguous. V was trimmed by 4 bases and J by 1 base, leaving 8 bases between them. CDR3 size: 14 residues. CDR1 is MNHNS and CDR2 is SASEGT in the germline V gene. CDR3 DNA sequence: TGTGCCAGCAGTGGGGGTGGTTCTGGAAACACCATATATTTT. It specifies CASSGGGSGNTIYF.

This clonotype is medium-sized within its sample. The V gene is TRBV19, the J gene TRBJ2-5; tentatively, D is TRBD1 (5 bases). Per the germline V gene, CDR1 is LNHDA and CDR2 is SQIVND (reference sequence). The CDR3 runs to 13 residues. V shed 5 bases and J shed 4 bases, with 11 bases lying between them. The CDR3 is CASSWGTTETQYF. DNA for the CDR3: TGTGCCAGTAGTTGGGGCACAACAGAGACCCAGTACTTC.

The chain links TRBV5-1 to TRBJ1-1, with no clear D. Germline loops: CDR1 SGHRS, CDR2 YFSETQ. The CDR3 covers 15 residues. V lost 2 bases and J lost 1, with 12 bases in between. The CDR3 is CASSLFGEGNTEAFF. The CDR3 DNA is TGCGCCAGCAGCTTATTCGGGGAGGGGAACACTGAAGCTTTCTTT.

CDR3 region: CASSYGGAGPSYNEQFF. The CDR3 DNA follows: TGTGCCAGCAGTTACGGGGGAGCGGGGCCCTCCTACAATGAGCAGTTCTTC. This sequence joins TRBV6-6 and TRBJ2-1; TRBD2 matches at 7 bases. The CDR3 covers 17 residues. With 2 bases clipped from V and 0 bases from J, the junction kept 7 bases outside the gene matches. Germline V lookup: CDR1 MNHNY, CDR2 SVGAGI (reference sequence).

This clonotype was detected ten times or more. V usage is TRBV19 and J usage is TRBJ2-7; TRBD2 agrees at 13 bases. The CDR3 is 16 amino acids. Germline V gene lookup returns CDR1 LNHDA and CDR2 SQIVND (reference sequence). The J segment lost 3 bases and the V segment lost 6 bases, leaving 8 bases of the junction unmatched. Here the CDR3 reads CASSGLAGAKLYEQYF. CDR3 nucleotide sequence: TGTGCCAGTAGCGGACTAGCGGGGGCCAAACTCTACGAGCAGTACTTC. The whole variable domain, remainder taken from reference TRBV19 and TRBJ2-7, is DGGITQSPKYLFRKEGQNVTLSCEQNLNHDAMYWYRQDPGQGLRLIYYSQIVNDFQKGDIAEGYSVSREKKESFPLTVTSAQKNPTAFYLCASSGLAGAKLYEQYFGPGTRLTVT.

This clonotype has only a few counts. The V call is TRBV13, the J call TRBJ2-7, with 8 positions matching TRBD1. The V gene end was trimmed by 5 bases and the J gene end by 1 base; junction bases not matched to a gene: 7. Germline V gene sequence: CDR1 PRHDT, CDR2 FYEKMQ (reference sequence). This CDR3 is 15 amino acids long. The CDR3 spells CASSDGTGRSYEQYF. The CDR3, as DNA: TGTGCCAGCAGCGACGGGACAGGAAGATCCTACGAGCAGTACTTC.

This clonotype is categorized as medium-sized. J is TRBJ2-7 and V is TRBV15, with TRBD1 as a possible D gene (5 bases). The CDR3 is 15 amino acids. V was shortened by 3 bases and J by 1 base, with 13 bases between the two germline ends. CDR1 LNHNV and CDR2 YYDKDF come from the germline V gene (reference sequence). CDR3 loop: CATSRGRAGSYEQYF. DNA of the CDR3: TGTGCCACCAGCAGGGGCCGAGCAGGGTCCTACGAGCAGTACTTC.

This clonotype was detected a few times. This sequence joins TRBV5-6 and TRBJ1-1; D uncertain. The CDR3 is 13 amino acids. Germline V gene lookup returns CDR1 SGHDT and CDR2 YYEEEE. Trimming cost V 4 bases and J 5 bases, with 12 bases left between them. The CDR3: CASSAGEATEAFF. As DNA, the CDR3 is TGTGCCAGCAGCGCCGGAGAGGCAACTGAAGCTTTCTTT.

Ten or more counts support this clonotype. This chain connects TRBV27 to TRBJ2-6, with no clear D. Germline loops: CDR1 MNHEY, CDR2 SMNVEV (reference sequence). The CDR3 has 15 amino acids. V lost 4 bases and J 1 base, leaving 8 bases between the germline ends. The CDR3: CASSSFRSGANVLTF. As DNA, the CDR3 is TGTGCCAGCAGTTCATTTAGGTCTGGGGCCAACGTCCTGACTTTC.

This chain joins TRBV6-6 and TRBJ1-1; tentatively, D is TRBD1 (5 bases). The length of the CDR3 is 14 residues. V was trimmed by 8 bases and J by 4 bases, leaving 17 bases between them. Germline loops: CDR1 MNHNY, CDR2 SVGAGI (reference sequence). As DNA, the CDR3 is TGTGCCAGCGACAAAGGGGAATTTGGCACTGAAGCTTTCTTT. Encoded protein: CASDKGEFGTEAFF.

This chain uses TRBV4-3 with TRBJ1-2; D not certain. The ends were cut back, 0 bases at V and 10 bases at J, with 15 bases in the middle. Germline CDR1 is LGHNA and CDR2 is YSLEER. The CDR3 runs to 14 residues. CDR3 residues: CASSQDHGTDSYTF. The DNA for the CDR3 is TGCGCCAGCAGCCAAGATCACGGCACGGACTCCTACACCTTC.

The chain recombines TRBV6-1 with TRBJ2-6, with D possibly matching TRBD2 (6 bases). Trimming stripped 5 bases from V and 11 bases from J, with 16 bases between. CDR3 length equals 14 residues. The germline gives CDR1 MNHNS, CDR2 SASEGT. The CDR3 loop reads CASSYSAGIHVLTF. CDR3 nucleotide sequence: TGTGCCAGCAGTTACTCTGCGGGGATCCACGTCCTGACTTTC.

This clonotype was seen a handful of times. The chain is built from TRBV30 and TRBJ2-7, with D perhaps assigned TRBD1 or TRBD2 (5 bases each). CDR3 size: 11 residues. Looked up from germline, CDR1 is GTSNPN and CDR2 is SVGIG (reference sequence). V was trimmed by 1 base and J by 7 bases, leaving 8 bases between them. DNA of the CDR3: TGTGCCTGGAGTGGAGGGGAAGAGCAGTACTTC. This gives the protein CAWSGGEEQYF.

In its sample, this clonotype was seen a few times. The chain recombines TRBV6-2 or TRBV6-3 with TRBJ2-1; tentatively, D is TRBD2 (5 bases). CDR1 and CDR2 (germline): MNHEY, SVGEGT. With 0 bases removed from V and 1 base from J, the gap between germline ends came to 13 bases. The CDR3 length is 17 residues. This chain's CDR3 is CASSYSRSSTSYNEQFF. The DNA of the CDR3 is TGTGCCAGCAGTTACTCCAGGTCTAGCACGTCCTACAATGAGCAGTTCTTC.

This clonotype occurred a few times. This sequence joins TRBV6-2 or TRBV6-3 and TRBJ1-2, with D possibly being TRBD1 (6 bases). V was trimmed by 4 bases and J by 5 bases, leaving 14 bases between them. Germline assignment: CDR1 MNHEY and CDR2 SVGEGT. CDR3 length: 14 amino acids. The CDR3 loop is CASSSGTKLYGYTF. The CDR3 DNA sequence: TGTGCCAGCAGTTCCGGGACAAAGCTTTATGGCTACACCTTC.

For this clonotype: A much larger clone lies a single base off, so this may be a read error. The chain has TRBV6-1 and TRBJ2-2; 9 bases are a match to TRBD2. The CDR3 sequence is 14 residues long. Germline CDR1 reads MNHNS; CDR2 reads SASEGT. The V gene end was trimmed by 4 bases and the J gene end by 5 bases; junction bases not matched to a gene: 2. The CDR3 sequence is CASSGSGGTGELFF. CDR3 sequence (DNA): TGTGCCAGCAGTGGGAGCGGGGGGACCGGGGAGCTGTTTTTT.

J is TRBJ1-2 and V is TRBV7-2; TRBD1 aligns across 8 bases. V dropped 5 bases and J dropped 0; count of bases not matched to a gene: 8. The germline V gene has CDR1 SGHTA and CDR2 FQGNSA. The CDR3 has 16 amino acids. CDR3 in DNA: TGTGCCAGCAGCCGACGGACAGGGCCAGCTAACTATGGCTACACCTTC. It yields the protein CASSRRTGPANYGYTF.

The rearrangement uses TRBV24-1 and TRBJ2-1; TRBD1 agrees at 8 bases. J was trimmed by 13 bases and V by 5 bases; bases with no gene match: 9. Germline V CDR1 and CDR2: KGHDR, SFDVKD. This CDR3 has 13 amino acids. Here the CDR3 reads CATSGGQGIVQFF. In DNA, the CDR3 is TGTGCCACCAGTGGAGGACAGGGAATTGTTCAGTTCTTC.

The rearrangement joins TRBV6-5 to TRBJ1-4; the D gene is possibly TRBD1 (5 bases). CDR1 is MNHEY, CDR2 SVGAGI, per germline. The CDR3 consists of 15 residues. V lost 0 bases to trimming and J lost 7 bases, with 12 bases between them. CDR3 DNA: TGTGCCAGCAGTTACTCTTCGGGGCTCGGTGAAAAACTGTTTTTT. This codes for CASSYSSGLGEKLFF.

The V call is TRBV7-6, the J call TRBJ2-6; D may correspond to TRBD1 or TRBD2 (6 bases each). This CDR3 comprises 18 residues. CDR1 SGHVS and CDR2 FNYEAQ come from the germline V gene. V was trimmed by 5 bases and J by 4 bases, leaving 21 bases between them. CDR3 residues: CASSAVSVGAGGANVLTF. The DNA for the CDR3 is TGTGCCAGCAGCGCCGTCTCGGTGGGGGCGGGGGGGGCCAACGTCCTGACTTTC.

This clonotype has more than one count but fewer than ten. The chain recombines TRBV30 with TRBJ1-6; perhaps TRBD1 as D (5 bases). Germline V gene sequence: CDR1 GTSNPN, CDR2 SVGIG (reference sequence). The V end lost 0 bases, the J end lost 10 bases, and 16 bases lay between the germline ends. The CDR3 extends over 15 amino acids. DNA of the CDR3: TGTGCCTGGAGTGTATTTGGGACCCGAGGGTCACCCCTCCACTTT. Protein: CAWSVFGTRGSPLHF.

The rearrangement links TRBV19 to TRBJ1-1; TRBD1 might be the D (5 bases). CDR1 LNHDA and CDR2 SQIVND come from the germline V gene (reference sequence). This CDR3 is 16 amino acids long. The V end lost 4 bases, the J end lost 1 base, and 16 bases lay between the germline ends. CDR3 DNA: TGTGCCAGTAGTACTTGGACGACAGACGAGAACACTGAAGCTTTCTTT. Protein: CASSTWTTDENTEAFF.

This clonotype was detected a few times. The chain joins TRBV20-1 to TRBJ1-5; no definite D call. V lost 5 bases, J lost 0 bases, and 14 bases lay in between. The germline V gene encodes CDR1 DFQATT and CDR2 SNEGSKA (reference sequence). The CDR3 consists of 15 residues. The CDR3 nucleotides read TGCAGTGCTCAAAGGACCGGGGATAGCAATCAGCCCCAGCATTTT. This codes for CSAQRTGDSNQPQHF.

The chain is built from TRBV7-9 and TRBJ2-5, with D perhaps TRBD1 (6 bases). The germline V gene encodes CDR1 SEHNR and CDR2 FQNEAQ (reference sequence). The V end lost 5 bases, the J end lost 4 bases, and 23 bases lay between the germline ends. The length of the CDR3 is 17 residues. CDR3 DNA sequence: TGTGCCAGCAGCACAGAGGGTTTGTCAGGGGCCGGAGAGACCCAGTACTTC. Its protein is CASSTEGLSGAGETQYF.

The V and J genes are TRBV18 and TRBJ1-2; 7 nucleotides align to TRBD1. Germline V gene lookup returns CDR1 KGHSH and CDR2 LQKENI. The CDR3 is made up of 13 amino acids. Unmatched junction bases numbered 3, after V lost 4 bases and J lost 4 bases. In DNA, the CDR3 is TGTGCCAGCTCACGACAGGGCCGCTATGGCTACACCTTC. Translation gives CASSRQGRYGYTF.

CDR3 sequence (DNA): TGTGCCAGCAGTGATGGACTAGCGGGGGGCGAGCAGTACTTC. Amino acid sequence: CASSDGLAGGEQYF. The rearrangement joins TRBV2 to TRBJ2-7; TRBD2 matches 14 bases. V was clipped by 3 bases and J by 6 bases; unmatched bases: 1. The CDR3 has 14 amino acids. Germline loops: CDR1 SNHLY, CDR2 FYNNEI.

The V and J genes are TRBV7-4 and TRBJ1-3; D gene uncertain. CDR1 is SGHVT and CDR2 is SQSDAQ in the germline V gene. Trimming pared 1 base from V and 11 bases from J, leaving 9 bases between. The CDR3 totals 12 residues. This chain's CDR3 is CASSLVRRAIYF. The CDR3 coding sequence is TGTGCCAGCAGCTTAGTGAGGAGAGCCATATATTTT. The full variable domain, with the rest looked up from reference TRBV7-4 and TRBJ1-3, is GAGVSQSPRYKVAKRGRDVALRCDSISGHVTLYWYRQTLGQGSEVLTYSQSDAQRDKSGRPSGRFSAERPERSVSTLKIQRTEQGDSAVYLCASSLVRRAIYFGEGSWLTVV.

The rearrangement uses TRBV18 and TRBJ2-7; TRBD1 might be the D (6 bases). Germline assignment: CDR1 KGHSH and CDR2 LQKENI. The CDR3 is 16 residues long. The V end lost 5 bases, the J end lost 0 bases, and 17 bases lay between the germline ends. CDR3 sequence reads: CASSFNRASSSYEQYF. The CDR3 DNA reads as TGTGCCAGCTCATTTAACAGGGCATCGAGCTCCTACGAGCAGTACTTC.

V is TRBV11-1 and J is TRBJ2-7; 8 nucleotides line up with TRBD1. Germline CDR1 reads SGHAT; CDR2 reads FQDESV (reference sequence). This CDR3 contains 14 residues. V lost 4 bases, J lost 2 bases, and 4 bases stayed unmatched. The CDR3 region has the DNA TGTGCCAGCAGCTCCGGGACAGGCCCCTACGAGCAGTACTTC. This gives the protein CASSSGTGPYEQYF.